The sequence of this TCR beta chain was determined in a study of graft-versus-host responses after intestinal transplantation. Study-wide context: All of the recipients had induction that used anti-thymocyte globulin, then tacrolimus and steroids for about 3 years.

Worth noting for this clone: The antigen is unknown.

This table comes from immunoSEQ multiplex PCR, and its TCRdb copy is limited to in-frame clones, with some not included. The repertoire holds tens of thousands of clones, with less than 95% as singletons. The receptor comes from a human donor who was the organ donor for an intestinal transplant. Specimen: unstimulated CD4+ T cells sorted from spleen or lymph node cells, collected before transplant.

The CDR3 loop is CASSLRELETDTQYF. CDR3 nucleotides: TGTGCCAGCAGTTTGCGGGAGTTAGAGACAGATACGCAGTATTTT. This sequence joins TRBV27 and TRBJ2-3, with 7 nucleotides matching TRBD2. The V segment lost 3 bases and the J segment 3 bases; nucleotides outside the gene matches: 6. Germline CDR1 and CDR2: MNHEY and SMNVEV (reference sequence). CDR3 length: 15 residues.